Listed here are 12 T cell receptor beta chains from one sample, sequenced in a study of T cell responses to AZD1222 COVID-19 vaccine. The assay was immunoSEQ multiplex PCR, and TCRdb's table has in-frame clones only and misses some. The data hold about 83,000 clones, with roughly 82% observed a single time. Sequencing used peripheral blood, obtained on day 0 of AZD1222 vaccination. These receptors all come from an adult in good health.

This chain links TRBV11-1 with TRBJ2-1; TRBD1 matches at 11 bases. The CDR3 runs 16 residues. Losses at the gene ends were 3 bases for V and 4 bases for J; bases not matched to a gene: 5. The V gene's germline CDR1 is SGHAT and CDR2 FQDESV (reference sequence). The CDR3, as DNA: TGTGCCAGCAGCTTTAGGGGGACAGGGGGGTACAATGAGCAGTTCTTC. It yields the protein CASSFRGTGGYNEQFF.

V gene TRBV12-3 or TRBV12-4 combines with J gene TRBJ1-2; possible D gene TRBD1, 5 bases. The CDR3 runs 12 residues. Trimming took 8 bases from V and 4 from J, leaving 11 bases between them. The CDR3 DNA follows: TGTGCCAGCGTCGGCACAGGCTATGGCTACACCTTC. It codes for CASVGTGYGYTF.

This clone was picked up one time. The chain uses TRBV2 and TRBJ1-2, with TRBD1 as a possible D gene (6 bases). Germline CDR1 reads SNHLY; CDR2 reads FYNNEI. Trimming stripped 1 base from V and 4 bases from J, with 16 bases between. This CDR3 has 16 residues. The CDR3 sequence: CASSEVGTSRTYGYTF. The DNA for the CDR3 is TGTGCCAGCAGTGAAGTGGGGACATCCAGAACCTATGGCTACACCTTC.

This clone has a handful of counts. This chain joins TRBV29-1 and TRBJ1-4, with D possibly TRBD1 on 6 matching bases. CDR3 length: 13 amino acids. The germline V gene has CDR1 SQVTM and CDR2 ANQGSEA. Between the trimmed V and J ends, which lost 5 bases and 2 bases, there was a span of 9 bases. The chain's CDR3 is CSVRQATNEKLFF. The CDR3 DNA reads as TGCAGCGTTAGACAGGCGACTAATGAAAAACTGTTTTTT.

The chain combines TRBV5-6 with TRBJ1-2; unclear D gene. The CDR3 has 12 residues. Germline values: CDR1 SGHDT, CDR2 YYEEEE. Trimming pared 4 bases from V and 4 bases from J, leaving 8 bases between. The CDR3 protein is CASSPSGYGYTF. The CDR3 DNA reads TGTGCCAGCAGCCCCTCGGGCTATGGCTACACCTTC.

Only a few counts were recorded for this clone. The genes are TRBV2 and TRBJ1-1; D remains unclear. CDR1 and CDR2 from the germline V gene are SNHLY and FYNNEI. The CDR3 runs to 14 residues. V was cut by 9 bases and J by 6 bases, with 20 bases left in between. CDR3 sequence: CARQRSLGTPEAFF. DNA of the CDR3: TGTGCCAGGCAGAGAAGCTTGGGTACCCCTGAAGCTTTCTTT.

The chain employs TRBV7-8 and TRBJ1-5; 7 bases match TRBD1. The CDR3 is 17 amino acids. Looked up from germline, CDR1 is SGHVS and CDR2 is FQNEAQ. The V and J ends lost 0 bases and 3 bases, in that order; junction bases with no gene match: 8. The CDR3 is CASSLALSGTVNQPQHF. The DNA for the CDR3 is TGTGCCAGCAGCTTAGCCTTATCCGGGACAGTCAATCAGCCCCAGCATTTT.

This rearrangement joins TRBV24-1 to TRBJ2-7; a possible D gene is TRBD2 (5 bases). Germline V gene sequence: CDR1 KGHDR, CDR2 SFDVKD. This CDR3 spans 14 amino acids. V was clipped by 3 bases and J by 4 bases, with 12 bases between them. CDR3 protein: CATSDRTDLYEQYF. CDR3 coding DNA: TGTGCCACCAGTGATCGAACGGACTTATACGAGCAGTACTTC.

This chain links TRBV7-3 with TRBJ2-3, with D uncertain. In germline, CDR1 is SGHTA, CDR2 FQGTGA. This CDR3 region has 13 residues. Trimming pared 0 bases from V and 6 bases from J, leaving 7 bases between. CDR3 residues: CASSLTLADTQYF. As DNA, the CDR3 is TGTGCCAGCAGCTTAACATTGGCGGATACGCAGTATTTT.

The rearrangement links TRBV28 to TRBJ1-2, with D perhaps TRBD1 (6 bases). Germline CDR1 reads MDHEN; CDR2 reads SYDVKM. The CDR3 covers 15 residues. Trimming shortened V by 4 bases and J by 5 bases, and 17 bases separated the two germline ends. The CDR3 bases are TGTGCCAGCAGTTCCTCCAACAGGGTTGGGTATGGCTACACCTTC. It yields the protein CASSSSNRVGYGYTF.

This chain joins TRBV2 and TRBJ1-2; possibly TRBD1 for D (5 bases). V was pared by 2 bases and J by 5 bases, with 15 bases between. The CDR3 spans 15 residues. Germline CDR1 is SNHLY and CDR2 is FYNNEI. CDR3 sequence (DNA): TGTGCCAGCAGTGAAATAGGGGACTCGGATTATGGCTACACCTTC. This gives the protein CASSEIGDSDYGYTF.

The rearrangement uses TRBV5-1 and TRBJ2-2, with TRBD2 matching over 10 bases. Germline CDR1 reads SGHRS; CDR2 reads YFSETQ. V was clipped by 4 bases and J by 5 bases; unmatched bases: 8. The CDR3 contains 16 residues. The CDR3 sequence: CASSPSGRAGTGELFF. The CDR3 coding sequence is TGCGCCAGCAGCCCCAGCGGGAGGGCCGGTACCGGGGAGCTGTTTTTT.